This T cell receptor beta chain appears in the sequencing data of a study of technical replicates of blood from a handful of donors. Trimming stripped 4 bases from V and 2 bases from J, with 8 bases between. The CDR3 is 14 residues long. Per the germline V gene, CDR1 is MNHNS and CDR2 is SASEGT. This table comes from immunoSEQ multiplex PCR, and its TCRdb copy is limited to in-frame clones, with some not included. This table has approximately 94,000 clones, 90% to 96% appearing once. Sample: T cells isolated from PBMCs. The V gene is TRBV6-1, the J gene TRBJ2-2; unclear D gene. This TCR came from a human donor in good health. CDR3 amino acids: CASSVSGNTGELFF. The CDR3 nucleotides are TGTGCCAGCAGTGTTTCAGGAAACACCGGGGAGCTGTTTTTT.